This T cell receptor beta chain emerged from a study of metastatic and nonmetastatic thyroid tumors. Whole-study context: Comparative analysis of repertoires was undertaken across blood and tumor or nodule tissue obtained from malignant and benign thyroid patients.

The CDR3 runs 12 residues. Looked up from germline, CDR1 is SQVTM and CDR2 is ANQGSEA. Trimming cost V 3 bases and J 5 bases; bases outside gene matches: 1. This clone was found many times. TCRdb re-clonotyped the PCR reads through MiXCR. The sample includes around 20,000 clones, roughly 15% of them seen just once. Thyroid surgery had not been preceded by any treatment in any patient. The specimen sequenced was tumor tissue. The V call is TRBV29-1, the J call TRBJ2-1; TRBD2 matches 7 bases. This clonotype originated in a female donor with papillary thyroid cancer or a benign thyroid nodule (not recorded which). Some clones in this sample may be carry-over from other donors' samples. CDR3 sequence reads: CSVEGLNNEQFF. The CDR3 DNA sequence: TGCAGCGTTGAGGGACTAAACAATGAGCAGTTCTTC.